This T cell receptor beta chain stems from a study of cytomegalovirus exposure and HLA in healthy donors. About the research overall: Researchers previously reported finding just under 120 million unique TCR beta sequences from 170 million or so T cells.

A multiplex PCR was run with 60 Vbeta primers and 13 Jbeta primers. Here immunoSEQ multiplex PCR was the method, and the copy in TCRdb shows in-frame clones only, minus some. The sample holds 150,000 to 200,000 clones, 80% to 90% seen once. Details on this clone: What it binds is unknown.

The CDR3 sequence is 19 residues long. General observations from the study: Analyzed later, most CMV-associated TCR beta chains appeared HLA-restricted. Per a prior analysis, the majority of TCR beta V segments were productive roughly 87% or roughly 30% of the time.

This TCR was recovered from a girl under 18 in good health and CMV-seropositive. The genes are TRBV21-1 and TRBJ2-5; TRBD1 is taken as the D call from the table, unchecked against the DNA. TRBV21-1 is marked as a pseudogene. Sequencing was done on a sample of PBMCs. The CDR3 sequence is CASSKRKECPDRGGETQYF. In DNA form, the CDR3 reads TGTGCCAGCAGCAAACGTAAGGAGTGCCCGGACAGGGGTGGAGAGACCCAGTACTTC.